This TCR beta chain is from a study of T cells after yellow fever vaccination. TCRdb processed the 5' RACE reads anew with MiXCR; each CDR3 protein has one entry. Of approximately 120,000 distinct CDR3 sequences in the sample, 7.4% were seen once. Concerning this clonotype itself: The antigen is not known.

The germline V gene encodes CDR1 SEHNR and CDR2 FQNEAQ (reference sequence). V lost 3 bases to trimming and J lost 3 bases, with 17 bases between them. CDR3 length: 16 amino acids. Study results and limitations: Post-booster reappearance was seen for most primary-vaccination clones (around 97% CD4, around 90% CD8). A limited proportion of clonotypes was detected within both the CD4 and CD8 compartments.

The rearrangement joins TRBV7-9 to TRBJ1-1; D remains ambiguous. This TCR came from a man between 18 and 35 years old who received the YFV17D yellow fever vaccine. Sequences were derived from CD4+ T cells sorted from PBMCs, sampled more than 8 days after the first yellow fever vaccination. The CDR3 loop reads CASSFPRAVSDTEAFF. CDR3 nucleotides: TGTGCCAGCAGCTTTCCAAGAGCTGTCTCGGACACTGAAGCTTTCTTT.